The T cell receptor beta chain under discussion was sequenced for a study of cytomegalovirus exposure and HLA in healthy donors. This CDR3 is 16 amino acids long. With 60 Vbeta and 13 Jbeta primers, the PCR was carried out. TCRdb's copy holds only in-frame clones and misses some; the assay was immunoSEQ multiplex PCR. The sample contains approximately 160,000 clones, 65% to 90% of which appear only once. This chain joins TRBV21-1 and TRBJ2-3; the table's D call of TRBD2 was not tested on the DNA. TRBV21-1 is tagged as a pseudogene. The sample taken for sequencing was PBMCs. The sequence came from a human donor in good health. CDR3 region: CASSKSSGGSTDTQYF. DNA for the CDR3: TGTGCCAGCAGCAAGAGCAGCGGGGGTAGCACAGATACGCAGTATTTT.